This is a list of T cell receptor beta chains from one sample in a study of blood T cell repertoires in COVID-19. Clones were sequenced by immunoSEQ multiplex PCR, and TCRdb holds only the in-frame ones, with some missing. Of about 280,000 clones in the sample, 86% were seen once. Sequenced sample: peripheral blood. The origin of the receptors is a woman aged 70-85 years with COVID-19, enrolled during active disease. CDR3s include the opening cysteine and the closing phenylalanine or tryptophan. D genes are given only for firm matches. The listing skips clone size in some rows; elsewhere it reads once, few, many or a size class.

clone size	D gene	V gene	J gene	CDR3 protein	CDR3 DNA
few	TRBD1	TRBV6-2/TRBV6-3	TRBJ1-2	CASSMGQEYGYTF	TGTGCCAGCAGCATGGGACAGGAGTATGGCTACACCTTC
NA	NA	TRBV28	TRBJ1-5	CASSRGQPNQPQHF	TGTGCCAGCAGCCGAGGACAGCCCAATCAGCCCCAGCATTTT
NA	TRBD1	TRBV5-4	TRBJ1-1	CASSFGPGTGDTEAFF	TGTGCCAGCAGCTTTGGGCCCGGGACAGGGGACACTGAAGCTTTCTTT
NA	TRBD1	TRBV5-1	TRBJ2-7	CASSEDRDEQYF	TGCGCCAGCAGCGAAGACAGGGACGAGCAGTACTTC
once	TRBD2	TRBV5-1	TRBJ2-4	CASSLGGGPDIQYF	TGCGCCAGCAGCTTGGGCGGGGGGCCAGACATTCAGTACTTC
NA	NA	TRBV23-1	TRBJ2-7	CASSQISQRAYEQYF	TGCGCCAGCAGTCAAATCTCACAGAGAGCCTACGAGCAGTACTTC
NA	TRBD1	TRBV4-3	TRBJ1-1	CASSQSTGVETEAFF	TGCGCCAGCAGCCAGTCGACAGGGGTAGAGACTGAAGCTTTCTTT
NA	NA	TRBV29-1	TRBJ2-5	CSVRGQYQETQYF	TGCAGCGTCCGAGGACAGTACCAAGAGACCCAGTACTTC
NA	TRBD1	TRBV9	TRBJ1-2	CASSPRTGDDGYTF	TGTGCCAGCAGCCCAAGGACAGGGGACGACGGCTACACCTTC
NA	TRBD1	TRBV28	TRBJ1-1	CASNPTGGRTEAFF	TGTGCCAGCAACCCGACAGGGGGGAGGACTGAAGCTTTCTTT
NA	NA	TRBV19	TRBJ2-7	CASSTAARAGEQYF	TGTGCCAGTAGTACGGCAGCCAGGGCTGGCGAGCAGTACTTC
few	NA	TRBV5-6	TRBJ1-6	CASTGGLDSPLHF	TGTGCCAGCACGGGAGGGTTGGATTCACCCCTCCACTTT
NA	NA	TRBV10-3	TRBJ1-1	CATLRETGTEAFF	TGTGCCACCCTCCGGGAAACCGGCACTGAAGCTTTCTTT
NA	NA	TRBV25-1	TRBJ1-2	CASSESGIGGYTF	TGTGCCAGCAGTGAGTCAGGGATCGGTGGCTACACCTTC
NA	NA	TRBV21-1	TRBJ1-2	CAGRHLDIYGYTF	TGTGCCGGCCGACATTTGGATATATATGGCTACACCTTC
NA	TRBD1	TRBV11-2	TRBJ1-1	CASSLDRGQGTEAFF	TGTGCCAGCAGCTTAGATAGGGGACAGGGGACTGAAGCTTTCTTT
NA	NA	TRBV5-1	TRBJ1-1	CASSTGYTEAFF	TGCGCCAGCAGTACAGGGTACACTGAAGCTTTCTTT
NA	NA	TRBV18	TRBJ2-7	CASSPLRGSRYEQYF	TGTGCCAGCTCACCCCTTCGAGGGTCGAGGTACGAGCAGTACTTC
NA	TRBD1	TRBV24-1	TRBJ2-5	CATSEKTRDRQETQYF	TGTGCCACCAGTGAAAAAACCCGGGACAGACAAGAGACCCAGTACTTC
NA	TRBD1	TRBV6-2/TRBV6-3	TRBJ2-7	CASSPGGQGNHEQYF	TGTGCCAGCAGCCCAGGGGGACAGGGGAACCACGAGCAGTACTTC
NA	NA	TRBV4-3	TRBJ1-4	CASSQDGGDGEKLFF	TGCGCCAGCAGCCAAGATGGGGGGGACGGTGAAAAACTGTTTTTT
NA	TRBD1	TRBV24-1	TRBJ1-2	CATSEPGQGFYGYTF	TGTGCCACCAGTGAACCTGGACAGGGTTTTTATGGCTACACCTTC
NA	NA	TRBV6-1	TRBJ1-6	CASSERGQRNSPLHF	TGTGCCAGCAGTGAAAGGGGACAACGAAATTCACCCCTCCACTTT
NA	TRBD1	TRBV24-1	TRBJ2-2	CATSERRQGVVTGELFF	TGTGCCACCAGTGAGAGAAGACAGGGAGTAGTAACCGGGGAGCTGTTTTTT
NA	NA	TRBV5-1	TRBJ2-7	CASSPRTASGSEQYF	TGCGCCAGCAGCCCCAGGACAGCCTCGGGGAGCGAGCAGTACTTC
NA	NA	TRBV9	TRBJ1-3	CASSLTQGSGNTIYF	TGTGCCAGCAGCTTGACACAGGGCTCTGGAAACACCATATATTTT
NA	NA	TRBV5-4	TRBJ1-1	CASQGSGLNTEAFF	TGTGCCAGCCAAGGAAGCGGGCTGAACACTGAAGCTTTCTTT
once	NA	TRBV18	TRBJ1-6	CASSPNEQGILNSPLHF	TGTGCCAGCTCACCAAATGAGCAGGGGATACTTAATTCACCCCTCCACTTT
NA	NA	TRBV24-1	TRBJ2-5	CATSDGVQGRETQYF	TGTGCCACCAGTGATGGGGTTCAGGGGCGGGAGACCCAGTACTTC
NA	NA	TRBV13	TRBJ1-3	CASSLGRDGNTIYF	TGTGCCAGCAGCTTGGGCAGGGATGGAAACACCATATATTTT
NA	NA	TRBV6-5	TRBJ1-1	CASASVLNTEAFF	TGTGCCAGCGCCTCGGTACTGAACACTGAAGCTTTCTTT
NA	TRBD1	TRBV5-6	TRBJ2-7	CASSRFQFRDSPFYEQYF	TGTGCCAGCAGTCGCTTCCAGTTCCGGGACAGTCCATTCTACGAGCAGTACTTC
NA	TRBD1	TRBV5-6	TRBJ2-7	CASSRPRDRGSYEQYF	TGTGCCAGCAGCCGTCCCCGAGACAGGGGATCCTACGAGCAGTACTTC
NA	NA	TRBV3-1/TRBV3-2	TRBJ2-5	CASSQGQTQYF	TGTGCCAGCAGCCAAGGGCAGACCCAGTACTTC